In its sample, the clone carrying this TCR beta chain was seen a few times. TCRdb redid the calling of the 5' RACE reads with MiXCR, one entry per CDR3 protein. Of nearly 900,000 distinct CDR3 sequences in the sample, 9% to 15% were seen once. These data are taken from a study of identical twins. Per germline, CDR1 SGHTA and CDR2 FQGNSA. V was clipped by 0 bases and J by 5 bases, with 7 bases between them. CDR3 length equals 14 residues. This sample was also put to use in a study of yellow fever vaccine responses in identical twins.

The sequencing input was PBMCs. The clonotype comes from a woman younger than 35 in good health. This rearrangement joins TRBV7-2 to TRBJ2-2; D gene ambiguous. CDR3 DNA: TGTGCCAGCAGCTTAGCACACTCGACCGGGGAGCTGTTTTTT. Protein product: CASSLAHSTGELFF.